These 3 T cell receptor beta chains were sequenced from one sample in a study of beta chain features in type 1 diabetes. Study-wide results and caveats: Type 1 diabetes patients showed a moderate but significant shortening of TCRB CDR3s in all four CD4+ subsets.

Every bit of the isolated RNA underwent reverse transcription, so sequencing read expressed TCRB transcripts. Repertoires were generated with immunoSEQ multiplex PCR, while TCRdb's copy carries only in-frame clones and drops some. Of 20,000 to 25,000 clones listed, under 75% were seen once; the top ten hold about 4%. These receptors' targets are unknown. The sequenced sample consisted of Tregs from blood. Receptors originate from a young man with type 1 diabetes.

This sequence joins TRBV7-2 and TRBJ2-7, with 8 bases lining up with TRBD2. Trimming removed 0 bases from V and 0 bases from J; junction bases left unmatched: 4. The CDR3 is made up of 16 amino acids. Germline V gene sequence: CDR1 SGHTA, CDR2 FQGNSA. CDR3 coding DNA: TGTGCCAGCAGCTTAGCGGGGGCGGGAGGCTCCTACGAGCAGTACTTC. Amino acids: CASSLAGAGGSYEQYF.

The rearrangement uses TRBV7-8 and TRBJ2-1; possible D gene TRBD2, 5 bases. The CDR3 runs 16 residues. V lost 8 bases and J lost 0, with 17 bases in between. Per the germline V gene, CDR1 is SGHVS and CDR2 is FQNEAQ. CDR3 bases: TGTGCCAGCGACGAAGTCCCGGGGAGCTCCTACAATGAGCAGTTCTTC. Encoded protein: CASDEVPGSSYNEQFF. Full variable domain (missing parts from reference TRBV7-8 and TRBJ2-1): GAGVSQSPRYKVAKRGQDVALRCDPISGHVSLFWYQQALGQGPEFLTYFQNEAQLDKSGLPSDRFFAERPEGSVSTLKIQRTQQEDSAVYLCASDEVPGSSYNEQFFGPGTRLTVL.

This clone was observed a single time. The chain couples TRBV27 to TRBJ2-1, with 11 bases identical to TRBD2. The CDR3 has 17 residues. Germline V gene sequence: CDR1 MNHEY, CDR2 SMNVEV (reference sequence). V shed 5 bases, J shed 2 bases, and the junction held 8 bases outside the gene matches. Written as DNA, the CDR3 is TGTGCCAGCAGTCCGGTTGGGACTAGCGGCGCCTACAATGAGCAGTTCTTC. Encoded protein: CASSPVGTSGAYNEQFF.